A single sample is the source of the 17 T cell receptor beta chains below, sequenced in a study of T cell repertoires in cytomegalovirus infection. TCRdb re-analysed the reads in MiXCR, keeping a single row per CDR3 protein. The sample shows approximately 500,000 distinct CDR3 sequences, 11% of them seen only once. Sequencing was done on a sample of PBMCs. The origin of the receptors is a human donor in good health (CMV status not recorded). Some clones in this sample may be carry-over from other donors' samples.

This clonotype has ten or more counts. The chain uses TRBV6-5 and TRBJ1-1, with 7 nucleotides matching TRBD1. This CDR3 comprises 15 residues. V trimming: 0 bases; J trimming: 4 bases; junction bases outside the gene matches: 5. Per germline, CDR1 MNHEY and CDR2 SVGAGI. CDR3: CASSYSQGGGTEAFF. The CDR3 bases are TGTGCCAGCAGTTACTCTCAGGGGGGAGGCACTGAAGCTTTCTTT.

This clonotype came up many times. This chain joins TRBV10-3 and TRBJ2-5, with 7 positions matching TRBD1. This CDR3 region has 13 residues. CDR1 ENHRY and CDR2 SYGVKD come from the germline V gene. After removal of 4 bases from V and 2 bases from J, the junction contained 1 base not matched to a gene. CDR3 sequence: CAISGQGQETQYF. CDR3 bases: TGTGCCATCAGTGGACAGGGTCAAGAGACCCAGTACTTC.

This clonotype was seen a handful of times. The chain couples TRBV5-1 to TRBJ2-1; D is unclear. This CDR3 has 12 residues. The germline gives CDR1 SGHRS, CDR2 YFSETQ. The V end was cut by 0 bases, the J end by 6 bases, with 4 bases between. The CDR3 DNA reads TGCGCCAGCAGCTTGGTTCCCAATGAGCAGTTCTTC. This codes for CASSLVPNEQFF.

The V and J genes are TRBV9 and TRBJ1-1; 9 bases fit TRBD1. The CDR3 extends over 16 amino acids. Germline V gene sequence: CDR1 SGDLS, CDR2 YYNGEE. V shed 3 bases, J shed 0 bases, and the junction held 6 bases outside the gene matches. The CDR3 nucleotides read TGTGCCAGCAGCGGCCGGGACAGGGCTATGAACACTGAAGCTTTCTTT. It codes for CASSGRDRAMNTEAFF.

This clonotype appeared many times. The rearrangement uses TRBV7-9 and TRBJ2-1; TRBD2 aligns across 10 bases. This CDR3 is built from 20 residues. The germline V gene has CDR1 SEHNR and CDR2 FQNEAQ (reference sequence). V lost 2 bases and J lost 2; bases outside the gene matches: 15. The CDR3 is CASSLFVASGRGGPYNEQFF. DNA of the CDR3: TGTGCCAGCAGCTTATTTGTGGCTAGCGGGAGAGGGGGTCCCTACAATGAGCAGTTCTTC.

This clonotype was recorded at least ten times. The genes are TRBV7-2 and TRBJ1-2; D remains ambiguous. Germline V gene lookup returns CDR1 SGHTA and CDR2 FQGNSA. The CDR3 is made up of 14 amino acids. V shed 5 bases and J shed 4 bases, with 14 bases lying between them. CDR3 DNA: TGTGCCAGCAGCCCAGGACTCCCGGGCTATGGCTACACCTTC. This translates into CASSPGLPGYGYTF.

The CDR3, as DNA: TGTGCCAGCAGCCCGGACATCCGTAATGAAAAACTGTTTTTT. This sequence encodes CASSPDIRNEKLFF. The gene calls are TRBV28 and TRBJ1-4; TRBD1 might be the D (5 bases). The CDR3 extends over 14 amino acids. Germline V CDR1 and CDR2: MDHEN, SYDVKM. Trimming took 6 bases from V and 4 from J, leaving 12 bases between them. Variable domain in full (rest from reference TRBV28 and TRBJ1-4): DVKVTQSSRYLVKRTGEKVFLECVQDMDHENMFWYRQDPGLGLRLIYFSYDVKMKEKGDIPEGYSVSREKKERFSLILESASTNQTSMYLCASSPDIRNEKLFFGSGTQLSVL.

This clonotype was recorded a few times. The V gene is TRBV20-1, the J gene TRBJ1-2, with D possibly TRBD1 on 6 matching bases. The germline V and J ends were trimmed by 3 bases and 4 bases, with 12 bases remaining between them. Germline V gene lookup returns CDR1 DFQATT and CDR2 SNEGSKA (reference sequence). CDR3 length: 13 amino acids. The CDR3 is CSASSGDLYGYTF. The DNA of the CDR3 is TGCAGTGCTAGCTCAGGGGACCTCTATGGCTACACCTTC.

This clonotype was detected many times. The chain recombines TRBV12-3 or TRBV12-4 with TRBJ2-2; 7 bases agree with TRBD1. The CDR3 consists of 15 residues. J gave up 3 bases and V 3 bases, and 4 bases lay outside the gene matches. The CDR3 protein is CASSFRDRDTGELFF. CDR3 DNA: TGTGCCAGCAGTTTTCGAGACAGGGACACCGGGGAGCTGTTTTTT.

This clonotype was detected many times. V usage is TRBV28 and J usage is TRBJ1-5, with D unresolved. The length of the CDR3 is 15 residues. Trimming cost V 5 bases and J 5 bases, with 16 bases left between them. Germline lookup yields CDR1 MDHEN and CDR2 SYDVKM. DNA of the CDR3: TGTGCCAGCAGTATCCTATCAGGAGGGTATCAGCCCCAGCATTTT. Amino acids: CASSILSGGYQPQHF.

This clonotype has at least ten counts. This rearrangement joins TRBV9 to TRBJ2-3; 8 nucleotides align to TRBD2. V was pared by 2 bases and J by 0 bases, with 2 bases of the junction left unmatched. Germline V lookup: CDR1 SGDLS, CDR2 YYNGEE. This CDR3 spans 15 amino acids. The CDR3 DNA sequence: TGTGCCAGCAGCGTCGCTAGCGGGAGCACAGATACGCAGTATTTT. This sequence encodes CASSVASGSTDTQYF.

This clonotype was found many times. This chain links TRBV20-1 with TRBJ2-5; D is possibly TRBD1 (6 bases). Per the germline V gene, CDR1 is DFQATT and CDR2 is SNEGSKA (reference sequence). Trimming took 1 base from V and 3 from J, leaving 12 bases between them. This CDR3 is built from 14 residues. This CDR3 is CSARAGHPEETQYF. CDR3 in DNA: TGCAGTGCTAGAGCGGGACACCCGGAAGAGACCCAGTACTTC.

The chain uses TRBV28 and TRBJ2-7; 7 bases align to TRBD1. Germline CDR1 MDHEN, CDR2 SYDVKM. The V segment lost 5 bases and the J segment 1 base; nucleotides outside the gene matches: 8. The CDR3 runs 15 residues. The CDR3 DNA is TGTGCCAGCAGTCCACGGACAGGAACGTCCTACGAGCAGTACTTC. This sequence encodes CASSPRTGTSYEQYF. The full variable domain, its missing parts supplied by reference TRBV28 and TRBJ2-7, is DVKVTQSSRYLVKRTGEKVFLECVQDMDHENMFWYRQDPGLGLRLIYFSYDVKMKEKGDIPEGYSVSREKKERFSLILESASTNQTSMYLCASSPRTGTSYEQYFGPGTRLTVT.

This clonotype was counted at least ten times. The rearrangement uses TRBV6-2 or TRBV6-3 and TRBJ1-5; D not certain. V shed 2 bases and J shed 0 bases, with 26 bases lying between them. From germline, CDR1 is MNHEY and CDR2 SVGEGT. The CDR3 is 21 amino acids. CDR3 protein: CASSYPALTVTTLYSNQPQHF. The DNA of the CDR3 is TGTGCCAGCAGTTACCCGGCCCTGACGGTGACCACTCTTTATAGCAATCAGCCCCAGCATTTT.

This chain links TRBV5-1 with TRBJ2-3, with 8 bases matching TRBD2. The CDR3 covers 17 residues. The V gene's germline CDR1 is SGHRS and CDR2 YFSETQ. V shed 3 bases and J 0 bases; nucleotides not matched to a gene: 9. As DNA, the CDR3 is TGCGCCAGCAGCTGGGGAGGAAAGCGGGGGAGCACAGATACGCAGTATTTT. Translation: CASSWGGKRGSTDTQYF.

This clonotype came up many times. The V and J genes are TRBV5-1 and TRBJ1-1; no clear D gene. Trimming stripped 5 bases from V and 2 bases from J, with 10 bases between. CDR1 is SGHRS, CDR2 YFSETQ, per germline. The CDR3 consists of 13 residues. CDR3 in DNA: TGCGCCAGCAGGTCCGGGTCTAACACTGAAGCTTTCTTT. Amino acids: CASRSGSNTEAFF.

There are a few counts of this clonotype. The rearrangement joins TRBV14 to TRBJ1-4; 9 bases match TRBD1. Germline CDR1 reads SGHDN; CDR2 reads FVKESK. V shed 4 bases, J shed 7 bases, and the junction held 7 bases outside the gene matches. The CDR3 is 15 amino acids. The CDR3 spells CASSRRQGGGEKLFF. Here the CDR3 DNA reads TGTGCCAGCAGCCGGCGACAGGGGGGAGGTGAAAAACTGTTTTTT.